The clone carrying this TCR beta chain was recorded many times. After removal of 1 base from V and 9 bases from J, the junction contained 5 bases not matched to a gene. This CDR3 comprises 14 residues. As it was prepared, the TCRbeta library received unique molecular identifiers. MiXCR was run by TCRdb on the PCR reads, yielding one entry per CDR3 protein. Of about 200,000 distinct CDR3 sequences in the sample, approximately 14% were seen once. The entry originates in a study of T-cell reconstitution after alpha-beta-depleted transplantation in children. V is TRBV12-3 or TRBV12-4 and J is TRBJ2-1; TRBD1 agrees at 8 bases. The sample was PBMCs from the stem cell graft donor, taken from the stem cell graft. The receptor's source is a human donor who donated a stem cell graft to a child with acute lymphoblastic leukemia. CDR3 nucleotides: TGTGCCAGCAGTTTAGGGACAGGGACGGCTGAGCAGTTCTTC. Amino acid sequence: CASSLGTGTAEQFF.